A selection of T cell receptor beta chains follows, all from one sample in a study of T cells in Graves' hyperthyroidism and ophthalmopathy. TCRdb fed the multiplex PCR reads into MiXCR, producing one record per CDR3 protein. The sample carries around 700,000 distinct CDR3 sequences, around 19% recorded once. The sample was blood. All receptors derive from a woman between 50 and 59 years old with Graves' hyperthyroidism that later progressed to Graves' ophthalmopathy. CDR3s include the opening cysteine and the closing phenylalanine or tryptophan. D genes are given only for firm matches. Size is omitted from some rows. Given values are once, few, many or a class for expanded clones.

cdr3_nt: TGCAGCGTTGAAAGCGGGCAGCCTAACATCTACAATGAGCAGTTCTTC; cdr3_aa: CSVESGQPNIYNEQFF; v_call: TRBV29-1; d_call: -; j_call: TRBJ2-1; clone_size: many
cdr3_nt: TGCAGCGTTAGTTGGGGCGTCCTCTATGGCTACACCTTC; cdr3_aa: CSVSWGVLYGYTF; v_call: TRBV29-1; d_call: -; j_call: TRBJ1-2; clone_size: -
cdr3_nt: TGTGCCAGCAGCTTAGGAGCAGGAGTAGCTTTCTTT; cdr3_aa: CASSLGAGVAFF; v_call: TRBV11-1; d_call: -; j_call: TRBJ1-1; clone_size: many
cdr3_nt: TGCGCCAGCAGCCAAGTTAGCGGCACCTACGAGCAGTACTTC; cdr3_aa: CASSQVSGTYEQYF; v_call: TRBV4-1; d_call: -; j_call: TRBJ2-7; clone_size: few
cdr3_nt: TGCGCCAGCAGTGAAGGCCGGGACAGGGGGCCGGTCGGGGAGCTGTTTTTT; cdr3_aa: CASSEGRDRGPVGELFF; v_call: TRBV2; d_call: TRBD1; j_call: TRBJ2-2; clone_size: -
cdr3_nt: TGTGCCAGCAGCTATGACCTATACAATGAGCAGTTCTTC; cdr3_aa: CASSYDLYNEQFF; v_call: TRBV7-6; d_call: -; j_call: TRBJ2-1; clone_size: -
cdr3_nt: TGTGCCACCAGCAGAGATCAGTCCTACGAGCAGTACTTC; cdr3_aa: CATSRDQSYEQYF; v_call: TRBV15; d_call: -; j_call: TRBJ2-7; clone_size: few
cdr3_nt: TGCGCCAGCAGCCAAGGTGGACAGGGAACTAACTATGGCTACACCTTC; cdr3_aa: CASSQGGQGTNYGYTF; v_call: TRBV4-1; d_call: TRBD1; j_call: TRBJ1-2; clone_size: -
cdr3_nt: TGTGCCAGCAGCCAAGATCTTGGGACGGGGGGGGATACGCAGTATTTT; cdr3_aa: CASSQDLGTGGDTQYF; v_call: TRBV3-1; d_call: TRBD2; j_call: TRBJ2-3; clone_size: -
cdr3_nt: TGTGCCAGCAGTGAAAGACTAGCGCGGGAGCAGTACTTC; cdr3_aa: CASSERLAREQYF; v_call: TRBV28; d_call: TRBD2; j_call: TRBJ2-7; clone_size: -
cdr3_nt: TGTGCCAGCATCAGACTAGCGGGGGGGCCCTTATCCACCGGGGAGCTGTTTTTT; cdr3_aa: CASIRLAGGPLSTGELFF; v_call: TRBV7-2; d_call: TRBD2; j_call: TRBJ2-2; clone_size: many
cdr3_nt: TGTGCCACCAGTGAGTCCGGGACAGGACGGGCGGAAAAACTGTTTTTT; cdr3_aa: CATSESGTGRAEKLFF; v_call: TRBV24-1; d_call: TRBD1; j_call: TRBJ1-4; clone_size: few
cdr3_nt: TGTGCCAGCAGCAAGGAAGGGTACTGGACAGATACGCAGTATTTT; cdr3_aa: CASSKEGYWTDTQYF; v_call: TRBV7-9; d_call: -; j_call: TRBJ2-3; clone_size: -
cdr3_nt: TGTGCCAGCAGTGAACGAACAGGGGGCTGGGGCTACACCTTC; cdr3_aa: CASSERTGGWGYTF; v_call: TRBV6-1; d_call: TRBD1; j_call: TRBJ1-2; clone_size: few
cdr3_nt: TGTGCCATCAGTCCGCGGGACAATCAGCCCCAGCATTTT; cdr3_aa: CAISPRDNQPQHF; v_call: TRBV10-3; d_call: -; j_call: TRBJ1-5; clone_size: -
cdr3_nt: TGCAGCGCACGGACAGGGGGCGTCCGTAATGGCTACACCTTC; cdr3_aa: CSARTGGVRNGYTF; v_call: TRBV29-1; d_call: TRBD1; j_call: TRBJ1-2; clone_size: many
cdr3_nt: TGTGCCAGCAGCCAAGAAGTAGGGAAAAGCGGCTACACCTTC; cdr3_aa: CASSQEVGKSGYTF; v_call: TRBV3-1; d_call: -; j_call: TRBJ1-2; clone_size: many
cdr3_nt: TGCAGTGCTGGCTGGAGGGGGCCCAGCACTGAAGCTTTCTTT; cdr3_aa: CSAGWRGPSTEAFF; v_call: TRBV20-1; d_call: TRBD1; j_call: TRBJ1-1; clone_size: few
cdr3_nt: TGCAGTGCTAGGAGGGGACAGGGGGCCCTCAATCAGCCCCAGCATTTT; cdr3_aa: CSARRGQGALNQPQHF; v_call: TRBV20-1; d_call: TRBD1; j_call: TRBJ1-5; clone_size: few
cdr3_nt: TGTGCCAGCACCGCCCCGGGCACTGAAGCTTTCTTT; cdr3_aa: CASTAPGTEAFF; v_call: TRBV19; d_call: -; j_call: TRBJ1-1; clone_size: few
cdr3_nt: TGTGCCAGCTCACCACCGAATTTCAGGTCGAACACCGGGGAGCTGTTTTTT; cdr3_aa: CASSPPNFRSNTGELFF; v_call: TRBV18; d_call: -; j_call: TRBJ2-2; clone_size: -
cdr3_nt: TGCAGTGCTAGTTCGAGCCGCACAGATACGCAGTATTTT; cdr3_aa: CSASSSRTDTQYF; v_call: TRBV20-1; d_call: -; j_call: TRBJ2-3; clone_size: -
cdr3_nt: TGTGCCAGCAGCGAGCAGACAGGGGGTAATTCACCCCTCCACTTT; cdr3_aa: CASSEQTGGNSPLHF; v_call: TRBV9; d_call: TRBD1; j_call: TRBJ1-6; clone_size: many